Below are 5 T cell receptor beta chains sequenced from a single sample in a study of cytomegalovirus exposure and HLA in healthy donors (dated by TCRdb to 2016 to 2017). Library preparation employed the immunoSEQ multiplex PCR assay. A mixture of 60 forward primers for TCR Vbeta segments and 13 reverse primers for TCR Jbeta segments was used in the multiplex PCR. Not all clones reach the TCRdb copy of this immuneACCESS table, which keeps in-frame sequences only. Checked studies attribute under half of the gap to unresolved V genes and leave the rest unexplained. The sample table holds 120,000 to 150,000 clones, of which 65% to 80% were seen once. 10% to 15% of the sample is taken by the ten largest. The sample was PBMCs. These receptors originate from a man aged 40-55 years in good health and CMV-seropositive.

The chain recombines TRBV5-1 with TRBJ1-6; D is possibly TRBD1 (5 bases). V was shortened by 4 bases and J by 8 bases, with 16 bases between the two germline ends. The CDR3 is 15 amino acids. CDR1 SGHRS and CDR2 YFSETQ come from the germline V gene. CDR3 residues: CASSPGGTPDSPLHF. The CDR3 region has the DNA TGCGCCAGCAGCCCCGGGGGGACGCCTGATTCACCCCTCCACTTT.

The gene calls are TRBV4-1 and TRBJ2-7; 7 bases align to TRBD2. The CDR3 is 15 amino acids. Trimming cost V 1 base and J 2 bases; bases outside gene matches: 5. Germline V gene data show CDR1 as MGHRA and CDR2 as YSYEKL. This chain's CDR3 is CASSQAGGRTYEQYF. The CDR3 DNA sequence: TGCGCCAGCAGCCAAGCTGGCGGGAGAACCTACGAGCAGTACTTC.

The V gene is TRBV4-3, the J gene TRBJ2-5; D is uncertain. The DNA end is a closer match to TRBJ2-7, so the J assignment may be wrong. CDR1 and CDR2 from the germline V gene are LGHNA and YSLEER. The CDR3 is 13 amino acids. For the CDR3, the DNA is TGCGCCAGCAGCCCCGGAGACGGCTACGAGCAGTACTTC. Residues: CASSPGDGYEQYF.

The chain is built from TRBV6-1 and TRBJ2-7, with 11 bases matching TRBD2. Trimming took 6 bases from V and 3 from J; bases not matched to a gene: 4. In germline, CDR1 is MNHNS, CDR2 SASEGT. The CDR3 covers 14 residues. The CDR3 protein is CASRVLAGVYEQYF. The CDR3 DNA follows: TGTGCCAGCAGGGTACTAGCGGGAGTCTACGAGCAGTACTTC.

This clone is a singleton in its sample. The genes are TRBV11-2 and TRBJ2-3; 10 nucleotides align to TRBD2. The V gene end was trimmed by 4 bases and the J gene end by 4 bases; junction bases not matched to a gene: 11. CDR1 and CDR2 (germline): SGHAT, FQNNGV. The CDR3 loop spans 17 amino acids. CDR3 sequence (DNA): TGTGCCAGCAGCTCCCTCGAGCGGGAGGGCCGGGCAGATACGCAGTATTTT. It codes for CASSSLEREGRADTQYF.